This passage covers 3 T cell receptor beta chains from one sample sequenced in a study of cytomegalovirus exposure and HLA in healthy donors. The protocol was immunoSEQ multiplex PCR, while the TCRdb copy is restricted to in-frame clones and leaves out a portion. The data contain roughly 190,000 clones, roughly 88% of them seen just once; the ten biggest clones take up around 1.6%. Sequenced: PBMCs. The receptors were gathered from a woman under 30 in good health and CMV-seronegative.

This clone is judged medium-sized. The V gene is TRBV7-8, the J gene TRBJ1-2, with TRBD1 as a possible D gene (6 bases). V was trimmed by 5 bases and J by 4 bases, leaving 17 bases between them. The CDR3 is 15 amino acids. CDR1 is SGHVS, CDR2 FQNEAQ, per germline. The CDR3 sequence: CASSPERGAIYGYTF. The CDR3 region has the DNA TGTGCCAGCAGCCCGGAACGGGGGGCCATCTATGGCTACACCTTC.

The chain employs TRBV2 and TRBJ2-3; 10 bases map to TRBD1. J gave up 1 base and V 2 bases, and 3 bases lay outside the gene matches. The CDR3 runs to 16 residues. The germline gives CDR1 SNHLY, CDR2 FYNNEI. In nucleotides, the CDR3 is TGTGCCAGCAGTGAATTTGGGACAGGGGGCACAGATACGCAGTATTTT. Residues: CASSEFGTGGTDTQYF.

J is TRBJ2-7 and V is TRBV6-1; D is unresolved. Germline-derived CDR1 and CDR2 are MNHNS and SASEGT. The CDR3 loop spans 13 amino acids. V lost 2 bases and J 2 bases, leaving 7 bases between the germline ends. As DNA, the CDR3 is TGTGCCAGCAGTGAACTAACCGCCTACGAGCAGTACTTC. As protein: CASSELTAYEQYF.